Presented here are 24 T cell receptor beta chains from one specimen sequenced in a study of cytomegalovirus exposure and HLA in healthy donors. Produced via immunoSEQ multiplex PCR; TCRdb's table is partial and in-frame only. Of 150,000 to 160,000 clones in the sample, just over 85% were seen once. The sequenced material came from PBMCs. The source is a human donor in good health.

V gene TRBV6-1 combines with J gene TRBJ1-2, with D unclear. V dropped 0 bases and J dropped 8 bases, with 10 bases sitting between them. Germline V gives CDR1 MNHNS, CDR2 SASEGT. This CDR3 is built from 13 residues. The CDR3 is CASSEAAVWGYTF. Here the CDR3 DNA reads TGTGCCAGCAGTGAAGCAGCGGTCTGGGGCTACACCTTC.

The V call is TRBV18, the J call TRBJ2-2, with no clear D. Trimming stripped 6 bases from V and 6 bases from J, with 8 bases between. Germline CDR1 KGHSH, CDR2 LQKENI. CDR3 length equals 12 residues. DNA of the CDR3: TGTGCCAGCTCCTCCTCGGCCGGGGAGCTGTTTTTT. As protein: CASSSSAGELFF.

The rearrangement joins TRBV7-9 to TRBJ1-4; tentative D call: TRBD1 (6 bases). Germline CDR1 reads SEHNR; CDR2 reads FQNEAQ (reference sequence). V dropped 5 bases and J dropped 7 bases, with 17 bases sitting between them. The length of the CDR3 is 15 residues. This CDR3 reads CASSDQGLLSEKLFF. CDR3 nucleotide sequence: TGTGCCAGCAGCGATCAGGGGTTGTTAAGTGAAAAACTGTTTTTT.

The chain is built from TRBV9 and TRBJ1-5, with 9 bases that match TRBD1. Trimming cost V 2 bases and J 9 bases; bases outside gene matches: 6. The germline V gene has CDR1 SGDLS and CDR2 YYNGEE. CDR3 length equals 14 residues. The CDR3, as DNA: TGTGCCAGCAGCGTCGGGACAGGGAGGGGGCCCCAGCATTTT. Translation: CASSVGTGRGPQHF. The full variable domain, rest sourced from reference TRBV9 and TRBJ1-5, is DSGVTQTPKHLITATGQRVTLRCSPRSGDLSVYWYQQSLDQGLQFLIQYYNGEERAKGNILERFSAQQFPDLHSELNLSSLELGDSALYFCASSVGTGRGPQHFGDGTRLSIL.

The chain links TRBV14 to TRBJ1-2; no definite D call. CDR1 and CDR2 (germline): SGHDN, FVKESK. The CDR3 is made up of 14 amino acids. The V gene lost 2 bases and the J gene lost 2 bases, with 9 bases spanning the gap. The CDR3 loop is CASSQRGINYGYTF. Here the CDR3 DNA reads TGTGCCAGCAGCCAAAGAGGAATCAACTATGGCTACACCTTC.

The V call is TRBV18, the J call TRBJ2-1, with 11 bases that match TRBD1. The CDR3 has 16 residues. Losses at the gene ends were 3 bases for V and 7 bases for J; bases not matched to a gene: 8. Germline V gene lookup returns CDR1 KGHSH and CDR2 LQKENI. CDR3: CASSPGTGGRGNEQFF. The CDR3 DNA follows: TGTGCCAGCTCACCCGGGACAGGGGGAAGAGGGAATGAGCAGTTCTTC.

The chain links TRBV4-2 to TRBJ2-7, with D perhaps TRBD2 (6 bases). Trimming left V 1 base short and J 6 bases short, with 25 bases between. CDR1 is LGHNA, CDR2 YNFKEQ, per germline. The CDR3 is 18 amino acids. CDR3 region: CASSQAWETGGTAREQYF. As DNA, the CDR3 is TGTGCCAGCAGCCAAGCGTGGGAGACGGGCGGGACGGCCCGCGAGCAGTACTTC.

The chain couples TRBV9 to TRBJ2-3; 8 nucleotides line up with TRBD2. The CDR3 has 16 amino acids. The J segment lost 5 bases and the V segment lost 0 bases, leaving 8 bases of the junction unmatched. The germline V gene has CDR1 SGDLS and CDR2 YYNGEE. As DNA, the CDR3 is TGTGCCAGCAGCGTAGGAGGACTAGCAGTGGGAGATACGCAGTATTTT. Protein product: CASSVGGLAVGDTQYF.

The chain recombines TRBV7-6 with TRBJ1-2; TRBD1 might be the D (5 bases). CDR1 and CDR2 from the germline V gene are SGHVS and FNYEAQ. This CDR3 has 16 amino acids. V lost 1 base and J lost 2, with 14 bases in between. In DNA form, the CDR3 reads TGTGCCAGCAGCTTAGGAGAACGACAGACGAACTATGGCTACACCTTC. It encodes CASSLGERQTNYGYTF.

J is TRBJ1-2 and V is TRBV18; D unclear. The ends were cut back, 8 bases at V and 3 bases at J, with 16 bases in the middle. CDR1 KGHSH and CDR2 LQKENI come from the germline V gene. The CDR3 consists of 14 residues. In DNA, the CDR3 is TGTGCCAGCCACCGAGCGGACGCTGACTATGGCTACACCTTC. This translates into CASHRADADYGYTF.

This clone was recorded only once. The chain links TRBV5-1 to TRBJ1-5; tentatively, D is TRBD1 (5 bases). Germline lookup yields CDR1 SGHRS and CDR2 YFSETQ. Between the trimmed V and J ends, which lost 2 bases and 4 bases, there was a span of 10 bases. CDR3 length equals 14 residues. The CDR3 coding sequence is TGCGCCAGCAGCTTAGACAGCTATAATCAGCCCCAGCATTTT. It specifies CASSLDSYNQPQHF.

V is TRBV28 and J is TRBJ1-4, with a possible D match to TRBD1 (6 bases). Trimming stripped 4 bases from V and 4 bases from J, with 19 bases between. CDR1 is MDHEN, CDR2 SYDVKM, per germline. The CDR3 length is 17 residues. The CDR3 DNA sequence: TGTGCCAGCAGTTCCGAATTACGGACAGTTTATAATGAAAAACTGTTTTTT. This translates into CASSSELRTVYNEKLFF.

The rearrangement links TRBV6-1 to TRBJ2-1; 9 nucleotides line up with TRBD2. CDR1 and CDR2 (germline): MNHNS, SASEGT. J lost 10 bases, V lost 6 bases, and 4 bases had no gene match. The CDR3 runs 12 residues. In DNA, the CDR3 is TGTGCCAGCAGCCTACTAGCGGGCGAGCAGTTCTTC. Encoded protein: CASSLLAGEQFF.

The chain uses TRBV15 and TRBJ2-7, with 8 bases that match TRBD1. Germline trimming cut 1 base from V and 6 bases from J; bases unmatched to any gene: 8. Per the germline V gene, CDR1 is LNHNV and CDR2 is YYDKDF (reference sequence). The CDR3 sequence is 15 residues long. This CDR3 reads CATSRVDREGGEQYF. Here the CDR3 DNA reads TGTGCCACCAGCAGAGTGGACAGGGAAGGAGGCGAGCAGTACTTC.

V and J are TRBV9 and TRBJ2-5, with 10 bases that match TRBD1. The CDR3 runs to 14 residues. The V segment lost 3 bases and the J segment 5 bases; nucleotides outside the gene matches: 4. Per germline, CDR1 SGDLS and CDR2 YYNGEE. The CDR3 DNA follows: TGTGCCAGCAGCGCGACAGGGGGCAGGGAGACCCAGTACTTC. This codes for CASSATGGRETQYF. The full variable domain, with the rest looked up from reference TRBV9 and TRBJ2-5, is DSGVTQTPKHLITATGQRVTLRCSPRSGDLSVYWYQQSLDQGLQFLIQYYNGEERAKGNILERFSAQQFPDLHSELNLSSLELGDSALYFCASSATGGRETQYFGPGTRLLVL.

The V gene is TRBV5-1, the J gene TRBJ2-7; 8 positions match TRBD1. The J segment lost 5 bases and the V segment lost 3 bases, leaving 7 bases of the junction unmatched. There are 14 residues in the CDR3. Germline CDR1 and CDR2: SGHRS and YFSETQ. The CDR3 sequence is CASSSGQGIDEQYF. DNA for the CDR3: TGCGCCAGCAGCTCCGGACAGGGAATTGACGAGCAGTACTTC.

The chain recombines TRBV27 with TRBJ2-7, with 9 positions matching TRBD2. The CDR3 runs to 15 residues. CDR1 and CDR2 from the germline V gene are MNHEY and SMNVEV (reference sequence). V lost 6 bases and J lost 1; bases outside the gene matches: 7. The CDR3 DNA is TGTGCCAGCAGGACGTCAGCGGGGGGTTCCTACGAGCAGTACTTC. Protein: CASRTSAGGSYEQYF.

This sequence joins TRBV5-8 and TRBJ2-3; 14 bases line up with TRBD2. The V segment lost 3 bases and the J segment 2 bases; nucleotides outside the gene matches: 5. Germline CDR1 and CDR2: SGHTS and YDEGEE. This CDR3 is 17 amino acids long. The CDR3 loop is CASSSGTSGGLTDTQYF. The CDR3 DNA reads as TGTGCCAGCAGCTCAGGGACTAGCGGGGGACTCACAGATACGCAGTATTTT.

The chain joins TRBV10-3 to TRBJ1-2, with TRBD1 as a possible D gene (5 bases). In germline, CDR1 is ENHRY, CDR2 SYGVKD. The CDR3 is made up of 13 amino acids. The V end was cut by 2 bases, the J end by 3 bases, with 7 bases between. Here the CDR3 reads CAISENRYYGYTF. The DNA for the CDR3 is TGTGCCATCAGTGAGAACAGGTACTATGGCTACACCTTC.

The CDR3 nucleotides read TGTGCCAGCAGTTTTCGGCTTCTACAGGGGCATCAGCCCCAGCATTTT. This translates into CASSFRLLQGHQPQHF. The chain links TRBV2 to TRBJ1-5, with 7 bases identical to TRBD1. Germline CDR1 SNHLY, CDR2 FYNNEI. The CDR3 spans 16 residues. With 5 bases clipped from V and 5 bases from J, the junction kept 12 bases outside the gene matches.

This clone appeared once. The chain uses TRBV9 and TRBJ2-5; a possible D gene is TRBD2 (6 bases). With 2 bases removed from V and 4 bases from J, the gap between germline ends came to 12 bases. The CDR3 is 14 amino acids. The germline V gene encodes CDR1 SGDLS and CDR2 YYNGEE. As DNA, the CDR3 is TGTGCCAGCAGCGTTGATGGGAGGCCAGAGACCCAGTACTTC. Residues: CASSVDGRPETQYF.

This sequence joins TRBV6-5 and TRBJ1-1; D perhaps matches TRBD1 (6 bases). Germline CDR1 and CDR2: MNHEY and SVGAGI. V was shortened by 4 bases and J by 6 bases, with 12 bases between the two germline ends. The CDR3 is 13 residues long. The CDR3 nucleotides read TGTGCCAGCAGTTTTGGGGGCGGGTCTGAAGCTTTCTTT. Translating it yields CASSFGGGSEAFF.

The J gene is TRBJ2-7, the V gene TRBV27; D perhaps matches TRBD2 (5 bases). Germline CDR1 reads MNHEY; CDR2 reads SMNVEV (reference sequence). Trimming stripped 8 bases from V and 3 bases from J, with 11 bases between. This CDR3 has 12 amino acids. Here the CDR3 reads CASSAGGYEQYF. The CDR3 bases are TGTGCCAGCTCGGCCGGAGGCTACGAGCAGTACTTC.

V and J are TRBV19 and TRBJ2-1; 8 bases agree with TRBD1. CDR3 size: 14 residues. Per germline, CDR1 LNHDA and CDR2 SQIVND (reference sequence). After removal of 3 bases from V and 7 bases from J, the junction contained 5 bases not matched to a gene. CDR3 bases: TGTGCCAGTAGTATTTCAGGGGGCGGGAATGAGCAGTTCTTC. Residues: CASSISGGGNEQFF.